This TCR beta chain appears in the sequencing data of a study of T cells in localized non-small cell lung cancer. Whole-study findings and limits: Of the tissues analyzed, uninvolved adjacent lung showed maximal T cell clonality, greater than tumor. Adjacent lung tissue had a median about 58 of the top 100 clones found in the tumor.

TCRdb's table, derived via immunoSEQ multiplex PCR, lists solely in-frame clones and lacks some. The sample has tens of thousands of clones; roughly 90% are singletons. Worth noting for this clone: Its antigen remains unidentified.

The CDR3 loop spans 11 amino acids. Germline values: CDR1 SNHLY, CDR2 FYNNEI. V was trimmed by 11 bases and J by 9 bases, leaving 13 bases between them. The J gene is TRBJ2-2, the V gene TRBV2, with D uncertain. The source is a woman aged 35 to 70 with stage I lung adenocarcinoma. The material sequenced was peripheral blood, taken before any cancer treatment. This CDR3 reads CAVRLSRELFF. CDR3 coding DNA: TGTGCCGTCCGACTTTCCCGGGAGCTGTTTTTT.